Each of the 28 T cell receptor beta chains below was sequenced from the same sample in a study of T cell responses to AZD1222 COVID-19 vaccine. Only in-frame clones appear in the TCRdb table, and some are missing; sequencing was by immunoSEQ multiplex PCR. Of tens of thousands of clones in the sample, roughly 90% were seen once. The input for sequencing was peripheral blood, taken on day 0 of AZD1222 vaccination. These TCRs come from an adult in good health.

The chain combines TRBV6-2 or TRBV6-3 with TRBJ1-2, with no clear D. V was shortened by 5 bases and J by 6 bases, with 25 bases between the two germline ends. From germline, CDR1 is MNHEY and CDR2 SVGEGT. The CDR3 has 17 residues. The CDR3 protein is CASSSLVRVQSSNGYTF. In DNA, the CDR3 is TGTGCCAGCAGTAGCCTGGTAAGGGTGCAGAGTTCTAATGGCTACACCTTC.

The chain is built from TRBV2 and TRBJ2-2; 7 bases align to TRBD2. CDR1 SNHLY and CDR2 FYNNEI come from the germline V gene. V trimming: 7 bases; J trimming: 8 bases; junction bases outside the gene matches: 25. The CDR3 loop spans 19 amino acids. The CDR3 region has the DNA TGTGCCAGCAAAGATTCTCCCCCCTTACATGGACTAGGAGTTGGGGAGCTGTTTTTT. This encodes CASKDSPPLHGLGVGELFF.

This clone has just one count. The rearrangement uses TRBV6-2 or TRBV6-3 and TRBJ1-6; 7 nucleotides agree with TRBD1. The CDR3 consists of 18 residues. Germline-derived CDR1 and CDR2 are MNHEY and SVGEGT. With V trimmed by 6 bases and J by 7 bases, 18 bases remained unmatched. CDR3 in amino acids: CASSPRTGTGVANSPLHF. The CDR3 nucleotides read TGTGCCAGCAGCCCTAGGACAGGTACGGGCGTGGCGAATTCACCCCTCCACTTT.

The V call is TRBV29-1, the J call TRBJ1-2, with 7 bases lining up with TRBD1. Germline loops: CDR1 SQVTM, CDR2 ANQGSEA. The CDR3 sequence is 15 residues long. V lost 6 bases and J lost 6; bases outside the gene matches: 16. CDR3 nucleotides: TGCAGCGTGAGGGGGGAGACAGGGATATTGCATGGCTACACCTTC. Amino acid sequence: CSVRGETGILHGYTF.

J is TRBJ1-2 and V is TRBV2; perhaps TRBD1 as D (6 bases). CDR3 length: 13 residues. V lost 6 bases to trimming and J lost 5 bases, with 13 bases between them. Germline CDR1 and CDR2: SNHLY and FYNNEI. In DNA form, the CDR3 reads TGTGCCAGCAGAGGGGGGGGTATATATGGCTACACCTTC. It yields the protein CASRGGGIYGYTF.

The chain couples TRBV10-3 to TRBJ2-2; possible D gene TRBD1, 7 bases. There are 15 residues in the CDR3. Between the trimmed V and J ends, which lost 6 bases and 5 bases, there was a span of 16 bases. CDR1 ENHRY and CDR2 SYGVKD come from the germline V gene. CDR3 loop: CAISRQGGVTGELFF. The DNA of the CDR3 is TGTGCCATCAGCCGCCAGGGGGGCGTAACCGGGGAGCTGTTTTTT.

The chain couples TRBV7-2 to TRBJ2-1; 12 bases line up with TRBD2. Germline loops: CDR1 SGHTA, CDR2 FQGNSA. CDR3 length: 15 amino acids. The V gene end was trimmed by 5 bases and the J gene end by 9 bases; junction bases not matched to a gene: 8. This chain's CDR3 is CASSPSGLAGPEQFF. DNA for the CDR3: TGTGCCAGCAGCCCGTCCGGACTAGCGGGACCTGAGCAGTTCTTC.

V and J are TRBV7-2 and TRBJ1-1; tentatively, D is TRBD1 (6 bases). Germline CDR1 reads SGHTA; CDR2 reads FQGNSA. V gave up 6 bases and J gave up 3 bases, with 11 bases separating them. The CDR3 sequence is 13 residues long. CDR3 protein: CASSYRVDTEAFF. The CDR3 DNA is TGTGCCAGCAGTTACAGGGTTGACACTGAAGCTTTCTTT.

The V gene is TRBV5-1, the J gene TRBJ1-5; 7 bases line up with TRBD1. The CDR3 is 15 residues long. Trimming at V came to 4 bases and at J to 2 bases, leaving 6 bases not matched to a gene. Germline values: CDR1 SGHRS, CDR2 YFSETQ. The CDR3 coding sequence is TGCGCCAGCAGCCCAGGGGGAACGGGCAATCAGCCCCAGCATTTT. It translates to CASSPGGTGNQPQHF.

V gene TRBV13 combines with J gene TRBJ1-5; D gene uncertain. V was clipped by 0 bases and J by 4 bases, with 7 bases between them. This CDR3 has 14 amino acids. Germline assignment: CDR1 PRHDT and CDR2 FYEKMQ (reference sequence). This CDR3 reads CASSLGDGNQPQHF. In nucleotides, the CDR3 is TGTGCCAGCAGCTTAGGCGACGGGAATCAGCCCCAGCATTTT.

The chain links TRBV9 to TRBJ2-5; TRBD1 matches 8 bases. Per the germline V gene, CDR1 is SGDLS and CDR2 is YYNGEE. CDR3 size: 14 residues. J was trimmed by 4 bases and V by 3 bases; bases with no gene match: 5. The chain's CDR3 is CASSAVRGRETQYF. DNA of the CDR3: TGTGCCAGCAGCGCCGTCAGGGGGCGAGAGACCCAGTACTTC.

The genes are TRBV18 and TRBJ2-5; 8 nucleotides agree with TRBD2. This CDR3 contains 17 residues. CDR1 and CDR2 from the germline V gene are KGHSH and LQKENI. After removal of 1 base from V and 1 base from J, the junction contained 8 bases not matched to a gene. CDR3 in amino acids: CASSPRERLASQETQYF. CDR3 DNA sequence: TGTGCCAGCTCACCACGAGAGAGACTAGCGTCCCAAGAGACCCAGTACTTC.

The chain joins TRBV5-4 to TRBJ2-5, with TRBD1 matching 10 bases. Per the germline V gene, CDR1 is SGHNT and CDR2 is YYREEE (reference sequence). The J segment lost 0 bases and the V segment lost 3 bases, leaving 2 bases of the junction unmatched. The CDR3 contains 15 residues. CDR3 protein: CASSSDRGYQETQYF. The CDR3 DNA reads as TGTGCCAGCAGCTCGGACAGGGGGTACCAAGAGACCCAGTACTTC.

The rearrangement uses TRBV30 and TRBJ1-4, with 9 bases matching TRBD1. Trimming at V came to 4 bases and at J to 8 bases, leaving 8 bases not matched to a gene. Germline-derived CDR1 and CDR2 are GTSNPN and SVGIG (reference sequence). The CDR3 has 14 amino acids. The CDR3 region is CAWNPGQGLEKLFF. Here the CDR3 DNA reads TGTGCCTGGAATCCGGGACAGGGCTTAGAAAAACTGTTTTTT.

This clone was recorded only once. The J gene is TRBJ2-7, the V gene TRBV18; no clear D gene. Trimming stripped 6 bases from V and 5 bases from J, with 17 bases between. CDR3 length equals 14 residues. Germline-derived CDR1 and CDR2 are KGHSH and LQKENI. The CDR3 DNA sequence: TGTGCCAGCTCCATGAATTCGAGGCCCGACGAGCAGTACTTC. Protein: CASSMNSRPDEQYF.

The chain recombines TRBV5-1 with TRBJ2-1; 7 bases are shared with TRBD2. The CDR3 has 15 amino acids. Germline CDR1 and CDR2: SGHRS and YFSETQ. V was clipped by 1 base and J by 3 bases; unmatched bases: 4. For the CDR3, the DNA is TGCGCCAGCAGCTTGATCGCTAGCGGCTACAATGAGCAGTTCTTC. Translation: CASSLIASGYNEQFF.

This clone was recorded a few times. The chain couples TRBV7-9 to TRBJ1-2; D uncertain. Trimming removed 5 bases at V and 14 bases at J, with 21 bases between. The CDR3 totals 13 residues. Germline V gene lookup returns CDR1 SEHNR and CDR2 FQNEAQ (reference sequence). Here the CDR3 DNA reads TGTGCCAGCAGCCAAAACCCAAGTCCCGGCCCTACCTTC. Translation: CASSQNPSPGPTF.

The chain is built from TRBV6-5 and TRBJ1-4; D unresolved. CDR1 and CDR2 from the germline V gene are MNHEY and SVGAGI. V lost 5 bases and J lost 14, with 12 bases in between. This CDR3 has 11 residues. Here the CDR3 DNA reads TGTGCCAGCAGTCTGGACTCCTTCCTGTTTTTT. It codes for CASSLDSFLFF.

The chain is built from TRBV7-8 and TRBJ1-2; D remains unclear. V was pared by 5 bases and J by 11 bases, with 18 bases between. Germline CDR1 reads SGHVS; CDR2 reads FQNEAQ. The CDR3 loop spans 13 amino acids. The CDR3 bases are TGTGCCAGCAGCCTAGTCGGGCAGCCCGAATACACCTTC. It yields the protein CASSLVGQPEYTF. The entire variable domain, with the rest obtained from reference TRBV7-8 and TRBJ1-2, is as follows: GAGVSQSPRYKVAKRGQDVALRCDPISGHVSLFWYQQALGQGPEFLTYFQNEAQLDKSGLPSDRFFAERPEGSVSTLKIQRTQQEDSAVYLCASSLVGQPEYTFGSGTRLTVV.

DNA of the CDR3: TGTGCCAGCAGCTACGAGGGACAGGGGTTCTATGGCTACACCTTC. This gives the protein CASSYEGQGFYGYTF. The chain is built from TRBV9 and TRBJ1-2, with 10 nucleotides matching TRBD1. The germline V gene encodes CDR1 SGDLS and CDR2 YYNGEE. V lost 4 bases to trimming and J lost 4 bases; unmatched junction nucleotides: 7. The CDR3 has 15 residues.

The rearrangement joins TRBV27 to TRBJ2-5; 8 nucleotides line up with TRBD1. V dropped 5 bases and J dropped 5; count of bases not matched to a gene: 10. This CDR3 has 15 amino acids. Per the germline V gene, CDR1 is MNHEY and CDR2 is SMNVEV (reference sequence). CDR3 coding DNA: TGTGCCAGCAGTGACCAACAGGGGGGTAAGGAGACCCAGTACTTC. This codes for CASSDQQGGKETQYF.

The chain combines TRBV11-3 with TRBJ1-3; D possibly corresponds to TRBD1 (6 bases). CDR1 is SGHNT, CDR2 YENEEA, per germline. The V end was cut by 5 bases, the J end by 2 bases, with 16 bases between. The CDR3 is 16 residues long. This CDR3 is CASSINGGGPGNTIYF. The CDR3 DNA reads TGTGCCAGCAGCATAAACGGTGGGGGGCCTGGAAACACCATATATTTT.

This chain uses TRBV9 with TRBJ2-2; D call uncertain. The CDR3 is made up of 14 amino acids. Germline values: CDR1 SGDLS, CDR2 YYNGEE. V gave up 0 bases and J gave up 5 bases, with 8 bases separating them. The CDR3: CASSVVLGTGELFF. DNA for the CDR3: TGTGCCAGCAGCGTAGTCCTAGGGACCGGGGAGCTGTTTTTT. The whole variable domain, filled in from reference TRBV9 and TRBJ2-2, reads DSGVTQTPKHLITATGQRVTLRCSPRSGDLSVYWYQQSLDQGLQFLIQYYNGEERAKGNILERFSAQQFPDLHSELNLSSLELGDSALYFCASSVVLGTGELFFGEGSRLTVL.

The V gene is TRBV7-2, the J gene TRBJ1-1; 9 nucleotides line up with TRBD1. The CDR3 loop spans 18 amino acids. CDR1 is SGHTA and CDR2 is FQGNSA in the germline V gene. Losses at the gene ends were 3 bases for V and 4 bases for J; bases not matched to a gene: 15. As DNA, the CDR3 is TGTGCCAGCAGCTTCCCCGGGACAGGGTCTACGGGGGGCACTGAAGCTTTCTTT. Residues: CASSFPGTGSTGGTEAFF.

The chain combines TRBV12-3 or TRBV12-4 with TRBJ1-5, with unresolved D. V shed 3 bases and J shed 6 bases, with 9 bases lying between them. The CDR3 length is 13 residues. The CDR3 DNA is TGTGCCAGCAGTTTTCGGTTAGCTCAGCCCCAGCATTTT. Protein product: CASSFRLAQPQHF.

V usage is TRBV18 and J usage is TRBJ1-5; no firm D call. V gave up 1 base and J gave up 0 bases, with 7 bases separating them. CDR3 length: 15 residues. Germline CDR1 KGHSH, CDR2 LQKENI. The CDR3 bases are TGTGCCAGCTCACCACTGCAGAATAGCAATCAGCCCCAGCATTTT. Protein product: CASSPLQNSNQPQHF.

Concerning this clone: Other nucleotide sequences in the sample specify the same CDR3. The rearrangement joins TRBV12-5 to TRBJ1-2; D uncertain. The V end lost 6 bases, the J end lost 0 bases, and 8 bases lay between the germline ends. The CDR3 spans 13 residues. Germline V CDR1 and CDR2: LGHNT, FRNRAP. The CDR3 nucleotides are TGTGCTAGTGGGAAGGGAGCTAACTATGGCTACACCTTC. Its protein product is CASGKGANYGYTF.

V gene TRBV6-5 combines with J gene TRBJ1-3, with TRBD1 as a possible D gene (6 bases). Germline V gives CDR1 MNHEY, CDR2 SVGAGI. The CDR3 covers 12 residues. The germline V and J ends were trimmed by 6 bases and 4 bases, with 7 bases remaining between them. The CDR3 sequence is CASRGAGNTIYF. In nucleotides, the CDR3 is TGTGCCAGCAGGGGGGCGGGAAACACCATATATTTT.